This TCR beta chain was obtained from a study of T cell repertoires in cytomegalovirus infection. On the study more broadly: It was recently identified HLA-C-restricted and well-studied HLA-B-restricted CMV epitopes that the study used. It can be stated that public TCR beta signatures indicated CMV infection as well as a matching HLA type. Study-wide results and caveats: Carriers of CMV plus the relevant HLA were identified by cumulative public TCR beta family frequency. Dominant in the ex vivo response were TCR beta clonotypes restricted by HLA-C and specific for CMV.

Germline CDR1 is MNHNY and CDR2 is SVGAGI (reference sequence). The CDR3 is 14 residues long. Germline trimming cut 7 bases from V and 3 bases from J; bases unmatched to any gene: 5. TCRdb itself ran the reads through MiXCR, one entry per CDR3 protein. The profile covers about 78,000 distinct CDR3 sequences, with around 42% appearing a single time and approximately 93% taken by the ten largest. Details on this clonotype: Its target is unknown.

This chain connects TRBV6-6 to TRBJ2-1, with 8 bases lining up with TRBD2. This receptor was obtained from a human donor in good health (CMV status not recorded). Some clones in this sample may be carry-over from other donors' samples. The sample consisted of CD8+ T cells from cultured PBMCs, taken from culture after CMV antigen stimulation. The CDR3 DNA reads TGTGCCAGCACCCCGGGACTAGTCTACAATGAGCAGTTCTTC. This codes for CASTPGLVYNEQFF.